The clone carrying this TCR beta chain was detected only a few times. No antigen is known for it. This sample was included in a study of blood T cells in healthy people across ages. Study-wide context: For every two T cells, template switching captured about one barcoded beta molecule.

General study findings and limits: One million T cells yielded diversity estimates that were considered underestimates. With unsorted PBMCs, a conclusive comparison of naive versus antigen-experienced cells was not possible. Higher diversity, along with more naive CD4+ cells, distinguished long-lived donors from aged donors.

Primers used in a second PCR of roughly 6 to 12 cycles were a sample-barcoded 5' primer and a J-beta primer mix. TCRdb re-called the 5' RACE reads with MiXCR, one entry per CDR3 protein. The table has 850,000 to 1,300,000 distinct CDR3 sequences, less than 50% seen once. This TCR came from a woman in her fifties or sixties in good health. The sample taken for sequencing was blood.

The CDR3 region has the DNA TGTGCCAGCAGCTTACGCAGGGACGGTGGGGATACGCAGTATTTT. It is translated as CASSLRRDGGDTQYF. The chain links TRBV7-3 to TRBJ2-3, with D perhaps TRBD1 or TRBD2 (5 bases each). Trimming took off 2 bases at V and 6 bases at J, with 15 bases between the two ends. The CDR3 has 15 amino acids. CDR1 is SGHTA, CDR2 FQGTGA, per germline.